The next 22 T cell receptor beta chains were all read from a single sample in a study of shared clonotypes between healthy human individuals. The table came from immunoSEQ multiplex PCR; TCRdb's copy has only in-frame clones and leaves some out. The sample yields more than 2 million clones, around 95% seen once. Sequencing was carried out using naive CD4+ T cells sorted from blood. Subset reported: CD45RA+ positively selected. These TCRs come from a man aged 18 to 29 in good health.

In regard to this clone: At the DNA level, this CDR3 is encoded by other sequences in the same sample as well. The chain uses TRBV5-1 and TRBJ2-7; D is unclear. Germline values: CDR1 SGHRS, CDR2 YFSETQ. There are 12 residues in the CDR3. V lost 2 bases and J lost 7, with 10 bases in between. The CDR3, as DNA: TGCGCCAGCAGCTTTTCTGGAAGAGAGCAGTACTTC. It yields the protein CASSFSGREQYF.

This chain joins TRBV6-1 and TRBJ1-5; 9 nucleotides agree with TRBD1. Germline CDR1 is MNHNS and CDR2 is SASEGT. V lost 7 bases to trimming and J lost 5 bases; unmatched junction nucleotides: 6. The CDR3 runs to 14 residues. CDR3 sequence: CASNHGTGYQPQHF. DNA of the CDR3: TGTGCCAGCAATCACGGGACAGGGTATCAGCCCCAGCATTTT.

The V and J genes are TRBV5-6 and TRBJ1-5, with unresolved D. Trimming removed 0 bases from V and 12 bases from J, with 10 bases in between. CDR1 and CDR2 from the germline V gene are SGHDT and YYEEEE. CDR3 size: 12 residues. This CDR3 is CASSLGTASQHF. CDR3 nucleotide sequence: TGTGCCAGCAGCTTGGGTACAGCCAGCCAGCATTTT.

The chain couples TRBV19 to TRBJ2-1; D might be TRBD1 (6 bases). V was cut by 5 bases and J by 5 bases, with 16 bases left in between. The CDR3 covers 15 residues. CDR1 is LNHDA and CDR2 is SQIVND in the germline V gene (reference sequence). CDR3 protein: CASSVRPRGDNEQFF. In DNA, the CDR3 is TGTGCCAGTAGTGTTCGCCCCAGGGGCGACAATGAGCAGTTCTTC.

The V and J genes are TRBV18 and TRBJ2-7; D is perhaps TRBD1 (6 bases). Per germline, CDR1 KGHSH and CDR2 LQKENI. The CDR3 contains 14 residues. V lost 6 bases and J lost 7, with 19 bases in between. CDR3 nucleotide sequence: TGTGCCAGCTCCCCCGGGACATCCTTTACTGAGCAGTACTTC. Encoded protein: CASSPGTSFTEQYF.

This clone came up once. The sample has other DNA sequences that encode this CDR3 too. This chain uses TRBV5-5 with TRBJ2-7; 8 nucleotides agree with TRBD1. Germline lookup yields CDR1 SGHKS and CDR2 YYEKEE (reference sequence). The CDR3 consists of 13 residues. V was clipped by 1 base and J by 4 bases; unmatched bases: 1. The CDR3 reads CASSLQGAYEQYF. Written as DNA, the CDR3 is TGTGCCAGCAGCTTGCAGGGGGCATACGAGCAGTACTTC.

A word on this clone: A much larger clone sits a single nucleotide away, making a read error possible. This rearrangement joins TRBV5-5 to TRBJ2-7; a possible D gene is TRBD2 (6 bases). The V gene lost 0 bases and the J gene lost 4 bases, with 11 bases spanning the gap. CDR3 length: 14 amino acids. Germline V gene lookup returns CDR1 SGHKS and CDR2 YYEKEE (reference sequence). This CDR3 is CASSLEWRGYEQYF. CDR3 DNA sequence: TGTGCCAGCAGCTTGGAGTGGCGGGGTTACGAGCAGTACTTC.

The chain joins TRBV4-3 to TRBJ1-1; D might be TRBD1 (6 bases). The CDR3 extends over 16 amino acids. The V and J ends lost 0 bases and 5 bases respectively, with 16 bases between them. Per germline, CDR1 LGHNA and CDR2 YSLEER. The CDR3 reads CASSQDRTGRGTEAFF. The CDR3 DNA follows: TGCGCCAGCAGCCAAGATAGAACAGGGAGGGGAACTGAAGCTTTCTTT.

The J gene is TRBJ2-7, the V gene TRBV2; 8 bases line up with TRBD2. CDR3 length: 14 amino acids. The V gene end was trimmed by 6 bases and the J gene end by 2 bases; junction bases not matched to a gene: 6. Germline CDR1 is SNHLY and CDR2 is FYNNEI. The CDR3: CASRWAGGTYEQYF. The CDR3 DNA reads TGTGCCAGCAGATGGGCGGGGGGCACCTACGAGCAGTACTTC.

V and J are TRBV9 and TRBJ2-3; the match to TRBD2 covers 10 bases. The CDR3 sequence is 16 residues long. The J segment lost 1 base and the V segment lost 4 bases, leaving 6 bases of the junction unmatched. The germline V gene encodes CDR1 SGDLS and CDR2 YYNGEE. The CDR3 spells CASSPRLAGRTDTQYF. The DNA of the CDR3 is TGTGCCAGCAGCCCCCGACTAGCGGGCCGCACAGATACGCAGTATTTT.

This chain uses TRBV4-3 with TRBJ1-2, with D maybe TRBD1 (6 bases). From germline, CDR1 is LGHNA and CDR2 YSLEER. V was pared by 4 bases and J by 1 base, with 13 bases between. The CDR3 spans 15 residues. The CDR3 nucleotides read TGCGCCAGCAGCCCAGTAGGGGGAAGTAACTATGGCTACACCTTC. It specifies CASSPVGGSNYGYTF.

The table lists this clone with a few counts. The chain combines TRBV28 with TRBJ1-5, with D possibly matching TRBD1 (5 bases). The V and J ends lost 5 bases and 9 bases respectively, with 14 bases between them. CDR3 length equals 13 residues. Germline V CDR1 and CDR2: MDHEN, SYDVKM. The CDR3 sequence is CASSIGTDTPQHF. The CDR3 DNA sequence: TGTGCCAGCAGTATCGGGACGGATACGCCCCAGCATTTT. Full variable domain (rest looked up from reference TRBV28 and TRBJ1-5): DVKVTQSSRYLVKRTGEKVFLECVQDMDHENMFWYRQDPGLGLRLIYFSYDVKMKEKGDIPEGYSVSREKKERFSLILESASTNQTSMYLCASSIGTDTPQHFGDGTRLSIL.

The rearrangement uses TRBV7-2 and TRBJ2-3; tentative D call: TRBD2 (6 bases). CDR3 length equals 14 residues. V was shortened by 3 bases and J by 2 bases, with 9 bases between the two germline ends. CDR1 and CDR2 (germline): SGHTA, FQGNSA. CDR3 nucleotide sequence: TGTGCCAGCAGCTTCCGGAGGGCCACAGATACGCAGTATTTT. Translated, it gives CASSFRRATDTQYF.

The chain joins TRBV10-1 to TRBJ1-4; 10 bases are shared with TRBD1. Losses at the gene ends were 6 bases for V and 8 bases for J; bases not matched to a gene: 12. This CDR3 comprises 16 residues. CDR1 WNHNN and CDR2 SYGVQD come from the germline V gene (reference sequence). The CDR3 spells CASSPGTGEASEKLFF. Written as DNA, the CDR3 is TGCGCCAGCAGCCCCGGGACAGGGGAAGCAAGCGAAAAACTGTTTTTT.

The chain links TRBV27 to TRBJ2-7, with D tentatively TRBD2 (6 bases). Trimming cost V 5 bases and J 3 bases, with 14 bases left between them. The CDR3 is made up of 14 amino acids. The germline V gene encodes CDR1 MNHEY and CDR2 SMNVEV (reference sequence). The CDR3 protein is CASSIREDYYEQYF. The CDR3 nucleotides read TGTGCCAGCAGTATCCGAGAGGACTACTACGAGCAGTACTTC.

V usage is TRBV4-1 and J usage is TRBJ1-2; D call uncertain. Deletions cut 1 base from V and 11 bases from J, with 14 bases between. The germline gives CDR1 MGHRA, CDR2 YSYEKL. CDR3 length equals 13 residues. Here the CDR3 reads CASSQVQNRVYTF. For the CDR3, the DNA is TGCGCCAGCAGCCAAGTGCAAAACAGAGTATACACCTTC.

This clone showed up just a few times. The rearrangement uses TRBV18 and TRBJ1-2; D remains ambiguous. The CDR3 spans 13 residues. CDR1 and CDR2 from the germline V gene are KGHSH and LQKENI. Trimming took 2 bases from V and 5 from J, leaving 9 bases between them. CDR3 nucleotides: TGTGCCAGCTCACCAGACACGACTTATGGCTACACCTTC. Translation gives CASSPDTTYGYTF.

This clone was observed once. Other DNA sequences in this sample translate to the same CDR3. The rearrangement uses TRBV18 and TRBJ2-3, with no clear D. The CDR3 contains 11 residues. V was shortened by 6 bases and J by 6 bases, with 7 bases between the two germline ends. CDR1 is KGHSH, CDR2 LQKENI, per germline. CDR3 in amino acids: CASSDKDTQYF. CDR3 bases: TGTGCCAGCTCCGACAAGGATACGCAGTATTTT.

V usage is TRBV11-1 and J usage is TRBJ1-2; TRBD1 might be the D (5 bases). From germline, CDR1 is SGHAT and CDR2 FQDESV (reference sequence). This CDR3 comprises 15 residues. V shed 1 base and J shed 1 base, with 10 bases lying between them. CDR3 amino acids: CASSLGTGFNYGYTF. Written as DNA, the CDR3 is TGTGCCAGCAGCTTAGGAACAGGTTTTAACTATGGCTACACCTTC. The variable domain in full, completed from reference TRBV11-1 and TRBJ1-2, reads EAEVAQSPRYKITEKSQAVAFWCDPISGHATLYWYRQILGQGPELLVQFQDESVVDDSQLPKDRFSAERLKGVDSTLKIQPAELGDSAMYLCASSLGTGFNYGYTFGSGTRLTVV.

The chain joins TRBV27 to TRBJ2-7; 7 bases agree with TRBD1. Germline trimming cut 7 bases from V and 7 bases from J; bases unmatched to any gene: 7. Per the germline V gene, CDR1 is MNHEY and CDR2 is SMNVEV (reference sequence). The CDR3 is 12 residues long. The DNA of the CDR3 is TGTGCCAGCACCCTAGGGGGCAATGAGCAGTACTTC. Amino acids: CASTLGGNEQYF.

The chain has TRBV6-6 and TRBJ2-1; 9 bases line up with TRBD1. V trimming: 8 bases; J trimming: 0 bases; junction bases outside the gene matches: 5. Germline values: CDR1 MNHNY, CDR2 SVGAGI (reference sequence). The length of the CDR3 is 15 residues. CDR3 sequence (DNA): TGTGCCAGCTACGGGACAGGGAGCTCCTACAATGAGCAGTTCTTC. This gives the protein CASYGTGSSYNEQFF.

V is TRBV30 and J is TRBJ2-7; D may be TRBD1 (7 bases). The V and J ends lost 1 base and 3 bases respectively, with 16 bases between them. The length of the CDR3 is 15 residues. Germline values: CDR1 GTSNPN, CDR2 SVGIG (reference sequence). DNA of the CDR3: TGTGCCTGGAGTGGGAGGGGGCTGTGGGTCTACGAGCAGTACTTC. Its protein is CAWSGRGLWVYEQYF.